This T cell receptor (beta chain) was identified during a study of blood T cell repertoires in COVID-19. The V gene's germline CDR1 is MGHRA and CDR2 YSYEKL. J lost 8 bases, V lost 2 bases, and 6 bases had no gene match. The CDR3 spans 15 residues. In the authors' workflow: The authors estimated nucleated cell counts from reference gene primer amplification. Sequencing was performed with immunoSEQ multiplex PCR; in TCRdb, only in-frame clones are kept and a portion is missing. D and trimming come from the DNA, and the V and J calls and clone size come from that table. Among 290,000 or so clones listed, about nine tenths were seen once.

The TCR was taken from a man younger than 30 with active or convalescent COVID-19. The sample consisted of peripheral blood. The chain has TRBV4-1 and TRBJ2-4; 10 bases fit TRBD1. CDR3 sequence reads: CASSQRQGAGDIQYF. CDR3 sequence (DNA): TGCGCCAGCAGCCAAAGACAGGGGGCGGGGGACATTCAGTACTTC.